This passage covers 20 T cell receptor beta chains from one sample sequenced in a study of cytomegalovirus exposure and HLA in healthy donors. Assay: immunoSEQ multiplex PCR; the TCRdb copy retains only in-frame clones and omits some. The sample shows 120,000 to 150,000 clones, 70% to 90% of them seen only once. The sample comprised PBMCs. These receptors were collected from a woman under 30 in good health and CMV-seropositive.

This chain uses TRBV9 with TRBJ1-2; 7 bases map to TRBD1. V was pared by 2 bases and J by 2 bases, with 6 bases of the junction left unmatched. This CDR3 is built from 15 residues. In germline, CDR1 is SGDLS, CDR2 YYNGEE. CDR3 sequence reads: CASSVSEGQNYGYTF. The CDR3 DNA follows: TGTGCCAGCAGCGTCTCCGAGGGACAGAACTATGGCTACACCTTC. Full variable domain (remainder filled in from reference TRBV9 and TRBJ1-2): DSGVTQTPKHLITATGQRVTLRCSPRSGDLSVYWYQQSLDQGLQFLIQYYNGEERAKGNILERFSAQQFPDLHSELNLSSLELGDSALYFCASSVSEGQNYGYTFGSGTRLTVV.

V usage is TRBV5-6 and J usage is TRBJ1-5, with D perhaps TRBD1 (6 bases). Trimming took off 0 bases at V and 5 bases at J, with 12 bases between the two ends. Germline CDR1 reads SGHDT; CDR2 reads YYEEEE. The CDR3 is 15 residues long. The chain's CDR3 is CASSLGGGFDQPQHF. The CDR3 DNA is TGTGCCAGCAGCTTGGGGGGGGGCTTCGATCAGCCCCAGCATTTT.

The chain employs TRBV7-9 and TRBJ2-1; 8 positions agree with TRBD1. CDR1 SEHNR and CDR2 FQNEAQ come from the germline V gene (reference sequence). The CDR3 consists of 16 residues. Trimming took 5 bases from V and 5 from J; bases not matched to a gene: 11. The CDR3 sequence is CASSPRAGGAHNEQFF. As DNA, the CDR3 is TGTGCCAGCAGCCCGAGGGCAGGGGGCGCACACAATGAGCAGTTCTTC.

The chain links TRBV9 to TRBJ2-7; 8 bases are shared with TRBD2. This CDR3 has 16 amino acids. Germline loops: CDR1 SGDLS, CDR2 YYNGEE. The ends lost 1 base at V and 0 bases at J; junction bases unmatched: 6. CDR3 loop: CASSVSVSGSSYEQYF. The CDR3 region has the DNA TGTGCCAGCAGCGTAAGCGTCAGCGGGAGCTCCTACGAGCAGTACTTC. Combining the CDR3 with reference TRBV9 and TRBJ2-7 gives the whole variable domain DSGVTQTPKHLITATGQRVTLRCSPRSGDLSVYWYQQSLDQGLQFLIQYYNGEERAKGNILERFSAQQFPDLHSELNLSSLELGDSALYFCASSVSVSGSSYEQYFGPGTRLTVT.

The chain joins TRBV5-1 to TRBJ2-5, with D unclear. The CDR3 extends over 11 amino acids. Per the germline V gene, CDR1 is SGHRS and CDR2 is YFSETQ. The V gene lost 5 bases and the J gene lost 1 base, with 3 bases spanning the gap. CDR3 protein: CASSIQETQYF. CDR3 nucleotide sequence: TGCGCCAGCAGTATCCAAGAGACCCAGTACTTC.

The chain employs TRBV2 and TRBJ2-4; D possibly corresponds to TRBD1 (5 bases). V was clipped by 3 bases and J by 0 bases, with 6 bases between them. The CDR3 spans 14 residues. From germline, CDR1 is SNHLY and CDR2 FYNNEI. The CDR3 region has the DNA TGTGCCAGCAGTGAGGGGCTAGCCAAAAACATTCAGTACTTC. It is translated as CASSEGLAKNIQYF. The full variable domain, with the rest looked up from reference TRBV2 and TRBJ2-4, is EPEVTQTPSHQVTQMGQEVILRCVPISNHLYFYWYRQILGQKVEFLVSFYNNEISEKSEIFDDQFSVERPDGSNFTLKIRSTKLEDSAMYFCASSEGLAKNIQYFGAGTRLSVL.

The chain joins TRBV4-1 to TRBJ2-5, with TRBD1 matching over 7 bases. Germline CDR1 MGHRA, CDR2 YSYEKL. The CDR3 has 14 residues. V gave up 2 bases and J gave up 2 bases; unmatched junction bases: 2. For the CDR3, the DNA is TGCGCCAGCAGCCAACCGGGACAGCAAGAGACCCAGTACTTC. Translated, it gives CASSQPGQQETQYF.

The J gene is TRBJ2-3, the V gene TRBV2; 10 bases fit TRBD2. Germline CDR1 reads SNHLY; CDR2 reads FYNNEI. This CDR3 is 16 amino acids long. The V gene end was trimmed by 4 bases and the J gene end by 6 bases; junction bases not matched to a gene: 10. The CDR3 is CASSVLPSGSWDTQYF. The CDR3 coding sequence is TGTGCCAGCAGTGTTCTCCCTAGCGGGAGTTGGGATACGCAGTATTTT.

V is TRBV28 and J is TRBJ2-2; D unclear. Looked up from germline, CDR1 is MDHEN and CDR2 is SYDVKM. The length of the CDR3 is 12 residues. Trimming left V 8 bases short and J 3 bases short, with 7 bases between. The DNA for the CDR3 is TGTGCCAGCCCCCGGGACACCGGGGAGCTGTTTTTT. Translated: CASPRDTGELFF.

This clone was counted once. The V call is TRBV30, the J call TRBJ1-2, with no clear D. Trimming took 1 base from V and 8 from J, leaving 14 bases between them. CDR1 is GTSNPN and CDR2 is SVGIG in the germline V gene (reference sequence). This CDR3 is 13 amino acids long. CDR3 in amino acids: CAWSETRNGGYTF. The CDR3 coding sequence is TGTGCCTGGAGTGAAACTCGAAACGGGGGCTACACCTTC. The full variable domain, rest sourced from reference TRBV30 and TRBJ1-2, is SQTIHQWPATLVQPVGSPLSLECTVEGTSNPNLYWYRQAAGRGLQLLFYSVGIGQISSEVPQNLSASRPQDRQFILSSKKLLLSDSGFYLCAWSETRNGGYTFGSGTRLTVV.

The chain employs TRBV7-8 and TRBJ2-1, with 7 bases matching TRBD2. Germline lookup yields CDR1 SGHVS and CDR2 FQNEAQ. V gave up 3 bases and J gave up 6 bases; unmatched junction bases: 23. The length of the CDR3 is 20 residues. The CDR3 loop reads CASSFAPGSPPRDYTNEQFF. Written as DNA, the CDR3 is TGTGCCAGCAGCTTCGCCCCGGGATCCCCTCCCCGGGACTATACCAATGAGCAGTTCTTC.

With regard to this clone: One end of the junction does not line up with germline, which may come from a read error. CDR3 in amino acids: CASSYPGLAGHSDF. CDR3 nucleotide sequence: TGTGCCAGCAGCTACCCGGGACTAGCGGGACACTCAGACTTC. The chain combines TRBV6-6 with TRBJ2-7, with 13 bases matching TRBD2. This CDR3 has 14 amino acids. In germline, CDR1 is MNHNY, CDR2 SVGAGI (reference sequence).

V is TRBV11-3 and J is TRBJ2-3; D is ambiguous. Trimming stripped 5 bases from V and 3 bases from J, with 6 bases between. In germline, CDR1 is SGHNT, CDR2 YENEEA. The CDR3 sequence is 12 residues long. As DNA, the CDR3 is TGTGCCAGCAGCCGGAGAACAGATACGCAGTATTTT. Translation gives CASSRRTDTQYF.

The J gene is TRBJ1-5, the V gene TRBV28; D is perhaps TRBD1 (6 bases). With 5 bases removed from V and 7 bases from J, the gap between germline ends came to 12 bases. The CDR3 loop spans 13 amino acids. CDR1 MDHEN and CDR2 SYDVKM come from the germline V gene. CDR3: CASSAGQSQPQHF. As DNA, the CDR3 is TGTGCCAGCAGTGCAGGACAGAGCCAGCCCCAGCATTTT.

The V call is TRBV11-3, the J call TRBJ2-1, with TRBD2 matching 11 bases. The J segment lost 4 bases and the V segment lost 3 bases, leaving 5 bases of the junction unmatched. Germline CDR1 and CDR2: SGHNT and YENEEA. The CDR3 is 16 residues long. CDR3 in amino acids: CASSLVLAGVYNEQFF. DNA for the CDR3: TGTGCCAGCAGCTTGGTACTAGCGGGAGTATACAATGAGCAGTTCTTC.

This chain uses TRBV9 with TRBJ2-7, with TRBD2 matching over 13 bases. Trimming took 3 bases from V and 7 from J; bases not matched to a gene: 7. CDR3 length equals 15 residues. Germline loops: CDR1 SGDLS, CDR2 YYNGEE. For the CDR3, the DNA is TGTGCCAGCAGCGGACGGACTAGCGGGAGCAGTGAGCAGTACTTC. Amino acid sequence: CASSGRTSGSSEQYF. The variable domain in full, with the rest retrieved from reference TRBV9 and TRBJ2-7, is DSGVTQTPKHLITATGQRVTLRCSPRSGDLSVYWYQQSLDQGLQFLIQYYNGEERAKGNILERFSAQQFPDLHSELNLSSLELGDSALYFCASSGRTSGSSEQYFGPGTRLTVT.

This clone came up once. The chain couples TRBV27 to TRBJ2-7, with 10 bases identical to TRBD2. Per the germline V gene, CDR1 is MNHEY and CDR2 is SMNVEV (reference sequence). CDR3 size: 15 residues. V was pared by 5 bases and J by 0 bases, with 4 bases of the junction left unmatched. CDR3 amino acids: CASSPRTSGSYEQYF. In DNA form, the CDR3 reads TGTGCCAGCAGTCCCAGGACTAGCGGCTCCTACGAGCAGTACTTC.

The CDR3 DNA sequence: TGTGCCTGGAGCCCCGGGACAGGGAATGAGCAGTTCTTC. This sequence encodes CAWSPGTGNEQFF. The rearrangement joins TRBV30 to TRBJ2-1; 9 positions agree with TRBD1. CDR1 and CDR2 (germline): GTSNPN, SVGIG (reference sequence). This CDR3 region has 13 residues. After removal of 3 bases from V and 7 bases from J, the junction contained 4 bases not matched to a gene. The entire variable domain, with the rest obtained from reference TRBV30 and TRBJ2-1, is as follows: SQTIHQWPATLVQPVGSPLSLECTVEGTSNPNLYWYRQAAGRGLQLLFYSVGIGQISSEVPQNLSASRPQDRQFILSSKKLLLSDSGFYLCAWSPGTGNEQFFGPGTRLTVL.

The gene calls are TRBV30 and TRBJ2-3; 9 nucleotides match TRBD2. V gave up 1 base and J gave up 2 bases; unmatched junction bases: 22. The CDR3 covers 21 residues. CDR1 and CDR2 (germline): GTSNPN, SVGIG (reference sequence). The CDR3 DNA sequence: TGTGCCTGGAGTGCAAACTTCAATGGCGGGAGGGATAACTTTCTCACAGATACGCAGTATTTT. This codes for CAWSANFNGGRDNFLTDTQYF.

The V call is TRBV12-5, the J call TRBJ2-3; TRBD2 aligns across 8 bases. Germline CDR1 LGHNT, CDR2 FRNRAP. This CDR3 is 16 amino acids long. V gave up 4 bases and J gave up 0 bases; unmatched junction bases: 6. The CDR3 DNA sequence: TGTGCTAGTGGTTCTAGCGGGCCGAAAAGCACAGATACGCAGTATTTT. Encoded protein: CASGSSGPKSTDTQYF.